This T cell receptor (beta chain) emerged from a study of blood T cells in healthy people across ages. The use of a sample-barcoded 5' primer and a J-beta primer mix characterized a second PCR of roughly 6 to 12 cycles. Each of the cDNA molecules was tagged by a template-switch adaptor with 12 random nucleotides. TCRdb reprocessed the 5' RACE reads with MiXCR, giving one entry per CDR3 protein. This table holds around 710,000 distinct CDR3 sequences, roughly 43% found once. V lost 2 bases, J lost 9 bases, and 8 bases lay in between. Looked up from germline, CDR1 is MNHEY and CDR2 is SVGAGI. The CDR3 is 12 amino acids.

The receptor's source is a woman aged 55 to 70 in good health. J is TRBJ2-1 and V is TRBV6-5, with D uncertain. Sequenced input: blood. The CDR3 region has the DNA TGTGCCAGCAGTTACATCAGTGGTGAGCAGTTCTTC. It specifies CASSYISGEQFF.